This T cell receptor beta chain is from a study of blood T cell repertoires in COVID-19 (dated by TCRdb to about 2020). Study-wide context: Collaborator samples came from the United States, Italy and Spain and covered acute and convalescent phases of COVID-19. Sample metadata almost always included a de-identified subject ID, COVID-19 status, age in years and sex. Where available, HLA class I and class II types were obtained from metadata supplied by the sample provider rather than from assay-based typing. Deeply sampled blood TCRbeta repertoires from subjects exposed to, actively infected with, or recovered from COVID-19 were included in the dataset. The samples were drawn from two sources: the first 160 participants of the ongoing ImmuneRACE study, and 1,200 or so subjects contributed by 6 global collaborators. The prospective study material was composed of cDNA or gDNA derived from T cells, B-cell-depleted T cells, or PBMCs. The repertoires were released in a freely available public database meant as a resource for research on the immune response to SARS-CoV-2.

The immunoSEQ Assay, a bias-controlled multiplex PCR, was used to amplify TCRbeta CDR3 regions from genomic DNA. As for how the authors treated the data: The number of nucleated cells in each sample was estimated by amplification of reference gene primers within the assay. To quantify the absolute abundance of each unique TCRbeta CDR3 rearrangement, sequence reads were collapsed and filtered. For each sample, productive Simpson clonality was calculated as the square root of Simpson's diversity index over productive rearrangements. Entries here come from immuneACCESS through TCRdb and include only in-frame sequences with V and J called. Some clones fail to appear in such tables; in the studies checked, an unresolved V gene covers under half of the shortfall, and the cause of the remainder is unknown. V and J calls and clone size are given by that table; D and trimming were obtained from the DNA. The sample table contains 270,000 or so clones; only one count was recorded for about 87% of them. The ten most abundant clones make up around 1.2% of the sample.

General study outcomes and caveats: Clinical and demographic metadata were provided uncurated, with the amount varying by source and participant.

Cut back by 4 bases and 1 base, the V and J ends lie 13 bases apart. The CDR3 contains 16 residues, cysteine and phenylalanine counted. The CDR3 DNA has 48 bases and is translated from base 1. As encoded in the germline V gene, CDR1 is KGHDR while CDR2 is SFDVKD. In the prospective study, participants were roughly 18 to 100 years old, resided in fewer than 25 geographic areas of the United States, and were enrolled through a virtual design. To assign participants to cohorts, the prospective study relied on clinical history that participants themselves reported in a screening survey and a study questionnaire. Mobile phlebotomists in the prospective study collected whole blood, serum and a nasopharyngeal or oropharyngeal swab from every participant. Additional blood draws and questionnaires over an approximately two-month period could optionally be provided by prospective study participants. Blood samples from the prospective study were shipped frozen or at room temperature prior to DNA extraction.

Comments on this clone: Its antigen has not been determined. Base qualities are not recorded, but no much larger clone differs from it by a single base.

This TCR derives from a middle-aged woman with acute COVID-19. The chain joins TRBV24-1 to TRBJ2-1; TRBD2 could be the D gene, as 6 bases match. The specimen sequenced was PBMCs or T cells enriched from blood (not recorded which). This receptor has the CDR3 CATSESRRGSYNEQFF. The DNA sequence is given as TGTGCCACCAGTGAATCCCGGAGGGGTTCCTACAATGAGCAGTTCTTC.